Sequencing of this TCR beta chain was carried out in a study of blood T cell repertoires in COVID-19. Assay used: immunoSEQ multiplex PCR; TCRdb lists only in-frame clones, some missing. Of approximately 87,000 clones listed, 75% to 90% are singletons. Germline-derived CDR1 and CDR2 are GTSNPN and SVGIG (reference sequence). Trimming shortened V by 3 bases and J by 2 bases, and 13 bases separated the two germline ends. This CDR3 has 14 residues. This clonotype was sampled from a man between 65 and 85 years old with active or convalescent COVID-19. The chain couples TRBV30 to TRBJ1-2; maybe TRBD1 (5 bases). Input material: peripheral blood. The CDR3: CAWSLGTENYGYTF. The CDR3 DNA follows: TGTGCCTGGAGCCTAGGGACTGAAAACTATGGCTACACCTTC.